A single sample gave rise to the 18 T cell receptor beta chains below, sequenced in a study of early T cells in non-severe SARS-CoV-2 infection. One entry per CDR3 protein results from TCRdb running MiXCR on the 5' RACE reads. The sample yields 98,000 or so distinct CDR3 sequences, 11% seen once. Sequencing was done on a sample of whole blood. These receptors originate from an adult who was a healthcare worker with PCR-confirmed SARS-CoV-2 infection or an uninfected control (not recorded which).

In this sample, this clonotype turned up many times. The V and J genes are TRBV18 and TRBJ1-1; D possibly corresponds to TRBD1 (6 bases). Trimming cost V 0 bases and J 4 bases, with 9 bases left between them. The CDR3 sequence is 14 residues long. CDR1 KGHSH and CDR2 LQKENI come from the germline V gene. DNA of the CDR3: TGTGCCAGCTCACCACCCCCGGGGGCCACTGAAGCTTTCTTT. Translated, it gives CASSPPPGATEAFF.

This clonotype was seen repeatedly, ten times or more. V usage is TRBV16 and J usage is TRBJ1-2, with unresolved D. Germline CDR1 is KGHSY and CDR2 is FQNENV. Trimming removed 0 bases at V and 3 bases at J, with 8 bases between. The CDR3 runs 14 residues. The CDR3 is CASSQSGTHYGYTF. In DNA form, the CDR3 reads TGTGCCAGCAGCCAATCGGGCACCCACTATGGCTACACCTTC.

This clonotype was counted only a few times. The J gene is TRBJ2-7, the V gene TRBV10-3; TRBD1 matches 8 bases. Germline V gene sequence: CDR1 ENHRY, CDR2 SYGVKD. Unmatched junction bases numbered 4, after V lost 3 bases and J lost 0 bases. CDR3 length equals 15 residues. The CDR3 spells CAISDPGQVSYEQYF. Written as DNA, the CDR3 is TGTGCCATCAGTGATCCGGGACAGGTCTCCTACGAGCAGTACTTC.

The V and J genes are TRBV2 and TRBJ1-2, with D possibly TRBD1 on 5 matching bases. This CDR3 region has 13 residues. V was trimmed by 4 bases and J by 3 bases, leaving 9 bases between them. CDR1 and CDR2 (germline): SNHLY, FYNNEI. The chain's CDR3 is CASSAMTDYGYTF. The CDR3 bases are TGTGCCAGCAGTGCAATGACAGACTATGGCTACACCTTC.

The CDR3 coding sequence is TGTGCCAGCAGTTTGTGGCAGGGGGAAGAAAAACTGTTTTTT. Protein: CASSLWQGEEKLFF. This sequence joins TRBV12-3 or TRBV12-4 and TRBJ1-4; 7 nucleotides align to TRBD1. The V gene end was trimmed by 3 bases and the J gene end by 8 bases; junction bases not matched to a gene: 6. This CDR3 is built from 14 residues.

This clonotype has a count of ten or more. The J gene is TRBJ2-1, the V gene TRBV20-1; 7 bases are a match to TRBD2. The trim removed 0 bases at V and 8 bases at J, leaving 4 bases unmatched. Germline V gives CDR1 DFQATT, CDR2 SNEGSKA (reference sequence). The CDR3 runs 13 residues. CDR3 loop: CSARDGLDYEQFF. In DNA, the CDR3 is TGCAGTGCTAGAGATGGACTAGATTATGAGCAGTTCTTC.

This clonotype was seen only a few times. This chain joins TRBV13 and TRBJ1-4; D perhaps matches TRBD1 (5 bases). Between the trimmed V and J ends, which lost 5 bases and 0 bases, there was a span of 10 bases. Per germline, CDR1 PRHDT and CDR2 FYEKMQ (reference sequence). The CDR3 length is 15 residues. For the CDR3, the DNA is TGTGCCAGCAGCATAGACAGTGCAACTAATGAAAAACTGTTTTTT. This encodes CASSIDSATNEKLFF.

This clonotype was detected once. V and J are TRBV12-3 or TRBV12-4 and TRBJ2-7, with a tentative D call TRBD1 (6 bases). The CDR3 spans 16 residues. Trimming took off 2 bases at V and 0 bases at J, with 14 bases between the two ends. CDR3 nucleotide sequence: TGTGCCAGCAGTTTACTGACCGGGACACCCTCCTACGAGCAGTACTTC. Translating gives CASSLLTGTPSYEQYF.

The table lists this clonotype with many counts. The chain has TRBV12-3 or TRBV12-4 and TRBJ1-6; 10 bases map to TRBD1. The CDR3 loop spans 15 amino acids. Germline trimming cut 6 bases from V and 7 bases from J; bases unmatched to any gene: 6. The CDR3 sequence is CASSKGQGRNSPLHF. The CDR3 nucleotides are TGTGCCAGCAGCAAGGGACAGGGGCGAAATTCACCCCTCCACTTT.

This clonotype was seen at least ten times. CDR3 coding DNA: TGCGCCAGCAGCTTTGACAGGTTATATGGCTACACCTTC. Translation: CASSFDRLYGYTF. V is TRBV5-1 and J is TRBJ1-2; maybe TRBD1 (6 bases). Trimming shortened V by 2 bases and J by 5 bases, and 10 bases separated the two germline ends. The CDR3 is 13 amino acids. Germline CDR1 and CDR2: SGHRS and YFSETQ.

V gene TRBV28 combines with J gene TRBJ1-1; D uncertain. The CDR3 totals 12 residues. The germline V and J ends were trimmed by 1 base and 7 bases, with 7 bases remaining between them. The germline CDR1 and CDR2 sequences are MDHEN and SYDVKM. CDR3 sequence (DNA): TGTGCCAGCAGTTTATTTCGATATGAAGCTTTCTTT. This encodes CASSLFRYEAFF.

This clonotype was detected many times. This chain uses TRBV20-1 with TRBJ1-1; 8 positions agree with TRBD1. Germline loops: CDR1 DFQATT, CDR2 SNEGSKA (reference sequence). The V and J ends lost 5 bases and 6 bases, in that order; junction bases with no gene match: 8. The CDR3 runs 13 residues. This CDR3 is CSAFGTGGPEAFF. CDR3 in DNA: TGCAGTGCTTTTGGGACAGGAGGCCCTGAAGCTTTCTTT.

The J gene is TRBJ1-2, the V gene TRBV12-3 or TRBV12-4, with 7 nucleotides matching TRBD1. The ends lost 6 bases at V and 1 base at J; junction bases unmatched: 14. The CDR3 spans 17 residues. DNA of the CDR3: TGTGCCAGCAGACCCCTTACTCCGGGACAGCTTAACTATGGCTACACCTTC. It codes for CASRPLTPGQLNYGYTF.

The rearrangement joins TRBV7-2 to TRBJ2-5, with 9 bases that match TRBD2. Looked up from germline, CDR1 is SGHTA and CDR2 is FQGNSA. This CDR3 is 17 amino acids long. V shed 2 bases, J shed 1 base, and the junction held 8 bases outside the gene matches. The CDR3 here is CASSLNLASGTQETQYF. DNA for the CDR3: TGTGCCAGCAGCTTAAATTTGGCTAGCGGGACCCAAGAGACCCAGTACTTC. The whole variable domain, filled in from reference TRBV7-2 and TRBJ2-5, reads GAGVSQSPSNKVTEKGKDVELRCDPISGHTALYWYRQSLGQGLEFLIYFQGNSAPDKSGLPSDRFSAERTGGSVSTLTIQRTQQEDSAVYLCASSLNLASGTQETQYFGPGTRLLVL.

This clonotype came up many times. The V and J genes are TRBV27 and TRBJ1-4; 10 nucleotides agree with TRBD1. CDR3 length: 16 amino acids. Unmatched junction bases numbered 4, after V lost 6 bases and J lost 0 bases. The germline gives CDR1 MNHEY, CDR2 SMNVEV (reference sequence). The CDR3 reads CASRPGQGPTNEKLFF. The CDR3 coding sequence is TGTGCCAGCAGACCGGGACAGGGGCCAACTAATGAAAAACTGTTTTTT.

This clonotype was seen a few times. The chain carries TRBV5-1 and TRBJ2-2, with D unresolved. Between the trimmed V and J ends, which lost 0 bases and 7 bases, there was a span of 7 bases. This CDR3 contains 13 residues. The V gene's germline CDR1 is SGHRS and CDR2 YFSETQ. The CDR3 protein is CASSLALDGELFF. CDR3 in DNA: TGCGCCAGCAGCTTGGCCTTAGACGGGGAGCTGTTTTTT.

This clonotype was counted a few times. This chain uses TRBV5-1 with TRBJ2-7, with D perhaps assigned TRBD1 or TRBD2 (5 bases each). The CDR3 totals 14 residues. Germline-derived CDR1 and CDR2 are SGHRS and YFSETQ. V shed 5 bases and J shed 6 bases, with 18 bases lying between them. CDR3 sequence: CASRPGTDQREQYF. As DNA, the CDR3 is TGCGCCAGCAGGCCTGGGACCGATCAGCGCGAGCAGTACTTC.

The V gene is TRBV29-1, the J gene TRBJ2-7, with 11 bases identical to TRBD1. CDR3 size: 15 residues. The germline V gene encodes CDR1 SQVTM and CDR2 ANQGSEA. V was pared by 6 bases and J by 6 bases, with 13 bases of the junction left unmatched. The CDR3 is CSVEDRGRVPSEQYF. For the CDR3, the DNA is TGCAGCGTGGAGGACAGGGGGCGCGTCCCCTCCGAGCAGTACTTC.